This T cell receptor (beta chain) appears in the sequencing data of a study of blood T cells in healthy people across ages. Alongside a J-beta primer mix, a sample-barcoded 5' primer served in a second PCR lasting about 7 to 11 cycles. TCRdb recomputed calls from the 5' RACE reads with MiXCR, one row per CDR3 protein. This table has 1.5 million or so distinct CDR3 sequences, roughly 43% appearing once. Peripheral blood samples of about 10 milliliters were drawn from each donor. CDR1 and CDR2 from the germline V gene are MNHEY and SVGAGI. V was clipped by 2 bases and J by 0 bases, with 11 bases between them. The CDR3 covers 16 residues.

The sequence came from a woman younger than 30 in good health. Sequencing was performed on blood. This chain uses TRBV6-5 with TRBJ2-1; D remains unclear. CDR3 nucleotides: TGTGCCAGCAGTTACGGTCCATACAGCTCCTACAATGAGCAGTTCTTC. It encodes CASSYGPYSSYNEQFF.